The 17 T cell receptor beta chains listed next were all sequenced from one sample in a study of cytomegalovirus exposure and HLA in healthy donors. This PCR relied on a set of 60 Vbeta primers and 13 Jbeta primers. TCRdb keeps only in-frame clones here, not all; method: immunoSEQ multiplex PCR. In the table there are about 80,000 clones, 60% to 85% of which are singletons. Sequenced sample: PBMCs. The receptor set was obtained from a woman in her 40s in good health and CMV-seropositive.

The CDR3 sequence: CASTLAGGLVNEQFF. In nucleotides, the CDR3 is TGTGCCAGCACCTTAGCGGGGGGGCTTGTTAATGAGCAGTTCTTC. The V and J genes are TRBV6-1 and TRBJ2-1; 11 nucleotides align to TRBD2. This CDR3 has 15 amino acids. V was clipped by 7 bases and J by 7 bases; unmatched bases: 9. The germline V gene encodes CDR1 MNHNS and CDR2 SASEGT.

This chain connects TRBV2 to TRBJ2-7, with D possibly being TRBD1 (6 bases). There are 13 residues in the CDR3. V lost 7 bases and J lost 2, with 12 bases in between. From germline, CDR1 is SNHLY and CDR2 FYNNEI. CDR3 sequence (DNA): TGTGCCAGCAAGATGACAGGCCCCTACGAGCAGTACTTC. Translating gives CASKMTGPYEQYF.

The chain combines TRBV18 with TRBJ2-5; 8 nucleotides agree with TRBD2. The CDR3 has 15 residues. With 3 bases clipped from V and 4 bases from J, the junction kept 7 bases outside the gene matches. Germline V gene data show CDR1 as KGHSH and CDR2 as LQKENI. The CDR3 DNA follows: TGTGCCAGCTCACCGACAGCGGGAGCGGGAGAGACCCAGTACTTC. Amino acids: CASSPTAGAGETQYF.

The J gene is TRBJ2-2, the V gene TRBV6-1; 14 positions match TRBD2. Germline V lookup: CDR1 MNHNS, CDR2 SASEGT. The length of the CDR3 is 15 residues. Trimming removed 4 bases from V and 5 bases from J; junction bases left unmatched: 0. The CDR3 bases are TGTGCCAGCAGTGGACTAGCGGGAGGGACCGGGGAGCTGTTTTTT. Its protein product is CASSGLAGGTGELFF.

The chain uses TRBV7-2 and TRBJ2-1; D is possibly TRBD2 (5 bases). The CDR3 is made up of 18 amino acids. V lost 1 base and J 0 bases, leaving 16 bases between the germline ends. Per germline, CDR1 SGHTA and CDR2 FQGNSA. The CDR3 protein is CASSLVPWRGSSYNEQFF. DNA of the CDR3: TGTGCCAGCAGCTTAGTTCCGTGGAGAGGGAGCTCCTACAATGAGCAGTTCTTC.

The rearrangement uses TRBV2 and TRBJ2-5; the match to TRBD2 covers 11 bases. J was trimmed by 5 bases and V by 7 bases; bases with no gene match: 9. The CDR3 is made up of 15 amino acids. Germline CDR1 and CDR2: SNHLY and FYNNEI. CDR3 coding DNA: TGTGCCAGCACCTCTAGCGGGGGGACCCGGGAGACCCAGTACTTC. Its translation is CASTSSGGTRETQYF.

This clone was recorded a few times. V is TRBV28 and J is TRBJ1-2, with D perhaps matching TRBD1 (6 bases). Germline values: CDR1 MDHEN, CDR2 SYDVKM. This CDR3 region has 12 residues. The V and J ends lost 3 bases and 5 bases respectively, with 7 bases between them. The CDR3, as DNA: TGTGCCAGCAGTTTTGGACAGTATGGCTACACCTTC. Amino acid sequence: CASSFGQYGYTF.

The V gene is TRBV10-3, the J gene TRBJ1-1; no reliable D call. The CDR3 spans 15 residues. Trimming pared 2 bases from V and 0 bases from J, leaving 10 bases between. Germline V lookup: CDR1 ENHRY, CDR2 SYGVKD. In DNA form, the CDR3 reads TGTGCCATCAGTGAGCGGGAGGCTCTGAACACTGAAGCTTTCTTT. The encoded protein is CAISEREALNTEAFF.

This clone was seen more than once but under ten times. The rearrangement links TRBV5-1 to TRBJ1-2; no reliable D call. The CDR3 covers 19 residues. The germline V gene encodes CDR1 SGHRS and CDR2 YFSETQ. V was pared by 0 bases and J by 5 bases, with 26 bases between. CDR3 sequence: CASSLGDISLGAGKYGYTF. CDR3 nucleotide sequence: TGCGCCAGCAGCTTGGGCGACATCTCTCTCGGTGCGGGGAAATATGGCTACACCTTC. The full variable domain, completed using reference TRBV5-1 and TRBJ1-2, is KAGVTQTPRYLIKTRGQQVTLSCSPISGHRSVSWYQQTPGQGLQFLFEYFSETQRNKGNFPGRFSGRQFSNSRSEMNVSTLELGDSALYLCASSLGDISLGAGKYGYTFGSGTRLTVV.

The genes are TRBV6-5 and TRBJ1-2; 9 nucleotides line up with TRBD1. CDR3 size: 15 residues. Trimming cost V 0 bases and J 7 bases; bases outside gene matches: 6. Germline CDR1 reads MNHEY; CDR2 reads SVGAGI. The CDR3: CASSYSRGQGGGYTF. In DNA form, the CDR3 reads TGTGCCAGCAGTTACTCAAGGGGACAGGGAGGTGGCTACACCTTC.

The CDR3 loop reads CASSHGQVESYEQYF. CDR3 sequence (DNA): TGTGCCAGCAGCCACGGACAGGTGGAATCCTACGAGCAGTACTTC. The chain combines TRBV5-4 with TRBJ2-7, with 7 positions matching TRBD1. Trimming took 4 bases from V and 1 from J; bases not matched to a gene: 8. This CDR3 contains 15 residues. Germline V gene sequence: CDR1 SGHNT, CDR2 YYREEE (reference sequence).

This clone was observed once. Distinct nucleotide sequences in the sample also encode this CDR3. This rearrangement joins TRBV7-9 to TRBJ2-3; D may be TRBD2 (6 bases). Germline CDR1 reads SEHNR; CDR2 reads FQNEAQ (reference sequence). The CDR3 contains 14 residues. Deletions cut 1 base from V and 3 bases from J, with 8 bases between. CDR3 in DNA: TGTGCCAGCAGCTTAGGCGGGATTACAGATACGCAGTATTTT. Amino acid sequence: CASSLGGITDTQYF.

The rearrangement uses TRBV29-1 and TRBJ1-1, with 7 bases that match TRBD1. Trimming removed 7 bases from V and 0 bases from J; junction bases left unmatched: 5. Germline V gives CDR1 SQVTM, CDR2 ANQGSEA. This CDR3 region has 13 residues. The CDR3 DNA sequence: TGCAGCGCCGGCACAGGGGTGAACACTGAAGCTTTCTTT. Amino acids: CSAGTGVNTEAFF.

This rearrangement joins TRBV5-1 to TRBJ2-1, with 11 bases that match TRBD1. The V gene's germline CDR1 is SGHRS and CDR2 YFSETQ. CDR3 length: 15 residues. V shed 4 bases and J 4 bases; nucleotides not matched to a gene: 4. CDR3 coding DNA: TGCGCCAGCAGCCGCGGGACAGGGGGATACAATGAGCAGTTCTTC. Translated: CASSRGTGGYNEQFF.

The J gene is TRBJ2-7, the V gene TRBV5-6; 7 nucleotides match TRBD1. Losses at the gene ends were 2 bases for V and 1 base for J; bases not matched to a gene: 6. The CDR3 contains 15 residues. Germline V gives CDR1 SGHDT, CDR2 YYEEEE. CDR3 DNA sequence: TGTGCCAGCAGCTTACAGGGGCGCCATTCCTACGAGCAGTACTTC. This gives the protein CASSLQGRHSYEQYF.

This chain uses TRBV9 with TRBJ2-7, with D uncertain. The V gene lost 1 base and the J gene lost 0 bases, with 11 bases spanning the gap. The length of the CDR3 is 15 residues. Germline CDR1 is SGDLS and CDR2 is YYNGEE. The DNA for the CDR3 is TGTGCCAGCAGCGTAAGTCCAAGCGACTCCTACGAGCAGTACTTC. Its protein is CASSVSPSDSYEQYF.

V usage is TRBV5-1 and J usage is TRBJ1-6; 7 positions match TRBD1. V was pared by 1 base and J by 0 bases, with 7 bases of the junction left unmatched. Germline CDR1 reads SGHRS; CDR2 reads YFSETQ. The CDR3 consists of 18 residues. CDR3 residues: CASSLLGQIYSYNSPLHF. CDR3 nucleotides: TGCGCCAGCAGCTTGTTGGGACAGATATACTCCTATAATTCACCCCTCCACTTT.